Included here is one T cell receptor beta chain sequence, with context. The source of the sample is a study of blood T cell repertoires in COVID-19. The overall study: Samples came from the United States, Italy and Spain, spanning acute and convalescent COVID-19.

Profiling relied on immunoSEQ multiplex PCR, and the TCRdb table lists in-frame clones only, not all of them. The data contain hundreds of thousands of clones, about 85% of them singletons. Looked up from germline, CDR1 is LNHNV and CDR2 is YYDKDF (reference sequence). This CDR3 comprises 16 residues. V was trimmed by 0 bases and J by 2 bases, leaving 10 bases between them. Study members were between 18 and 89 years old and lived in some 22 US regions. Participant-reported clinical history was the basis for cohort assignment. The rearrangement joins TRBV15 to TRBJ2-2; D possibly corresponds to TRBD1 (6 bases). This TCR was sampled from a woman between 18 and 29 years old with acute COVID-19. Sample: PBMCs or T cells enriched from blood (not recorded which). The CDR3 loop reads CATSRETQGNTGELFF. The CDR3 nucleotides are TGTGCCACCAGCAGAGAAACACAGGGTAACACCGGGGAGCTGTTTTTT.